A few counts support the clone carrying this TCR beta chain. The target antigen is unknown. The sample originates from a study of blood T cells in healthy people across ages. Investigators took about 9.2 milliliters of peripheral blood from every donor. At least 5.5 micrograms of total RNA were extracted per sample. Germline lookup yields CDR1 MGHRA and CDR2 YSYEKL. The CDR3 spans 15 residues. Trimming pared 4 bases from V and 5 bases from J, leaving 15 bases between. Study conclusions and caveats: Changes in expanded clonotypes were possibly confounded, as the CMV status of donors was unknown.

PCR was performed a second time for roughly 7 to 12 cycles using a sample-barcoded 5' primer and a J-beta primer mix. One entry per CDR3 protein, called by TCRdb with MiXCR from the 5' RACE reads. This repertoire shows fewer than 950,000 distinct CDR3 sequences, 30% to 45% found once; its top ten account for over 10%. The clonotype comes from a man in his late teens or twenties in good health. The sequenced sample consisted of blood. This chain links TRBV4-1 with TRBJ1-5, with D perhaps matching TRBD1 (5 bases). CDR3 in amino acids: CASSPIRDADQPQHF. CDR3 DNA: TGCGCCAGCAGCCCAATTCGGGACGCCGATCAGCCCCAGCATTTT.